The 13 T cell receptor beta chains presented below share a single source sample, sequenced in a study of cytomegalovirus exposure and HLA in healthy donors. The PCR made use of 60 Vbeta and 13 Jbeta primers. Produced via immunoSEQ multiplex PCR; TCRdb's table is partial and in-frame only. This sample has about 160,000 clones; around 80% occur once, and the top ten carry 2.5%. Sample: PBMCs. The receptor source for this set is a female donor in good health and CMV-seronegative.

V and J are TRBV19 and TRBJ2-7; TRBD2 matches at 7 bases. Looked up from germline, CDR1 is LNHDA and CDR2 is SQIVND (reference sequence). J lost 2 bases, V lost 5 bases, and 6 bases had no gene match. The CDR3 length is 14 residues. The CDR3 region has the DNA TGTGCCAGTAGTCCTAGCGGTAGCGCCTACGAGCAGTACTTC. Amino acid sequence: CASSPSGSAYEQYF. Using reference TRBV19 and TRBJ2-7 for the parts outside the CDR3, the full variable domain is DGGITQSPKYLFRKEGQNVTLSCEQNLNHDAMYWYRQDPGQGLRLIYYSQIVNDFQKGDIAEGYSVSREKKESFPLTVTSAQKNPTAFYLCASSPSGSAYEQYFGPGTRLTVT.

The chain is built from TRBV9 and TRBJ2-1, with TRBD2 matching 8 bases. J was trimmed by 6 bases and V by 4 bases; bases with no gene match: 12. CDR1 SGDLS and CDR2 YYNGEE come from the germline V gene. The CDR3 is made up of 16 amino acids. The CDR3 region is CASSPLAGGATNEQFF. The CDR3, as DNA: TGTGCCAGCAGCCCTCTAGCGGGCGGGGCGACCAATGAGCAGTTCTTC. The whole variable domain, remainder taken from reference TRBV9 and TRBJ2-1, is DSGVTQTPKHLITATGQRVTLRCSPRSGDLSVYWYQQSLDQGLQFLIQYYNGEERAKGNILERFSAQQFPDLHSELNLSSLELGDSALYFCASSPLAGGATNEQFFGPGTRLTVL.

The CDR3 nucleotides read TGTGCCAGCAGCTTATCCGCCGGGGACAGTATATTTTCTAACTATGGCTACACCTTC. This encodes CASSLSAGDSIFSNYGYTF. The genes are TRBV7-2 and TRBJ1-2; TRBD1 agrees at 7 bases. V was pared by 2 bases and J by 0 bases, with 15 bases of the junction left unmatched. The CDR3 sequence is 19 residues long. Germline values: CDR1 SGHTA, CDR2 FQGNSA.

The chain couples TRBV11-2 to TRBJ1-1; a weak D match, TRBD1 (5 bases). There are 13 residues in the CDR3. V lost 2 bases to trimming and J lost 3 bases, with 7 bases between them. Per germline, CDR1 SGHAT and CDR2 FQNNGV. This CDR3 is CASSLKGDTEAFF. CDR3 DNA sequence: TGTGCCAGCAGCTTAAAAGGGGACACTGAAGCTTTCTTT.

The chain carries TRBV6-1 and TRBJ1-2; 8 bases fit TRBD1. Per the germline V gene, CDR1 is MNHNS and CDR2 is SASEGT. V was pared by 4 bases and J by 5 bases, with 12 bases of the junction left unmatched. The CDR3 runs 16 residues. CDR3 DNA sequence: TGTGCCAGCAGTGCCTACTCCGGGACAGGTCAATATGGCTACACCTTC. Its translation is CASSAYSGTGQYGYTF.

Comments on this clone: The junction does not match germline at one end; this may be a read error. The V and J genes are TRBV4-1 and TRBJ1-3; no clear D. The CDR3 is 15 amino acids. Germline V gene sequence: CDR1 MGHRA, CDR2 YSYEKL. As DNA, the CDR3 is TGCGCCAGCGCGGATTCGGGATACTCTGGAAGCACCATATATTTT. As protein: CASADSGYSGSTIYF.

The chain links TRBV5-6 to TRBJ2-7; 7 bases line up with TRBD1. Per the germline V gene, CDR1 is SGHDT and CDR2 is YYEEEE. CDR3 size: 16 residues. Losses at the gene ends were 1 base for V and 0 bases for J; bases not matched to a gene: 7. The CDR3 here is CASSLFTGDSSYEQYF. CDR3 bases: TGTGCCAGCAGCTTGTTCACAGGGGACAGCTCCTACGAGCAGTACTTC.

The rearrangement links TRBV2 to TRBJ2-2, with TRBD2 matching over 7 bases. The CDR3 loop spans 17 amino acids. Looked up from germline, CDR1 is SNHLY and CDR2 is FYNNEI. Trimming removed 2 bases from V and 5 bases from J; junction bases left unmatched: 11. CDR3 sequence (DNA): TGTGCCAGCAGTGAATCCCGGCGGGGGTCGGGTACCGGGGAGCTGTTTTTT. Its protein is CASSESRRGSGTGELFF. The whole variable domain, remainder taken from reference TRBV2 and TRBJ2-2, is EPEVTQTPSHQVTQMGQEVILRCVPISNHLYFYWYRQILGQKVEFLVSFYNNEISEKSEIFDDQFSVERPDGSNFTLKIRSTKLEDSAMYFCASSESRRGSGTGELFFGEGSRLTVL.

A single count supports this clone. V is TRBV4-1 and J is TRBJ1-6; 7 bases match TRBD1. From germline, CDR1 is MGHRA and CDR2 YSYEKL. The J segment lost 8 bases and the V segment lost 2 bases, leaving 9 bases of the junction unmatched. The CDR3 has 16 residues. CDR3 region: CASSQPIQGRYSPLHF. CDR3 nucleotides: TGCGCCAGCAGCCAACCGATACAGGGGAGGTATTCACCCCTCCACTTT.

This clone has just one count. The chain carries TRBV5-4 and TRBJ2-1, with a tentative D call TRBD1 (6 bases). V was clipped by 6 bases and J by 8 bases, with 18 bases between them. The germline V gene encodes CDR1 SGHNT and CDR2 YYREEE (reference sequence). The CDR3 consists of 14 residues. CDR3 amino acids: CASTQTRGNDEQFF. In DNA, the CDR3 is TGTGCCAGCACCCAAACGAGGGGGAACGATGAGCAGTTCTTC. Looking up the rest from reference TRBV5-4 and TRBJ2-1 gives the full variable domain: ETGVTQSPTHLIKTRGQQVTLRCSSQSGHNTVSWYQQALGQGPQFIFQYYREEENGRGNFPPRFSGLQFPNYSSELNVNALELDDSALYLCASTQTRGNDEQFFGPGTRLTVL.

J is TRBJ2-7 and V is TRBV2, with TRBD2 as a possible D gene (5 bases). Germline CDR1 reads SNHLY; CDR2 reads FYNNEI. This CDR3 comprises 17 residues. Trimming removed 0 bases from V and 4 bases from J, with 19 bases in between. The chain's CDR3 is CASSEARQRSRSYEQYF. DNA for the CDR3: TGTGCCAGCAGTGAAGCGAGGCAGCGGTCCCGGTCATACGAGCAGTACTTC.

The chain is built from TRBV6-5 and TRBJ1-2, with D possibly matching TRBD1 (6 bases). Germline assignment: CDR1 MNHEY and CDR2 SVGAGI. V lost 5 bases, J lost 7 bases, and 14 bases lay in between. The CDR3 totals 13 residues. For the CDR3, the DNA is TGTGCCAGCAGTCTTGGACAGCTAGGTGGCTACACCTTC. It translates to CASSLGQLGGYTF.

The chain couples TRBV18 to TRBJ2-1; 11 nucleotides agree with TRBD2. The CDR3 spans 16 residues. Per germline, CDR1 KGHSH and CDR2 LQKENI. V lost 5 bases, J lost 4 bases, and 7 bases stayed unmatched. Written as DNA, the CDR3 is TGTGCCAGCTCAGAGTGGGGGACTAGCGGATACAATGAGCAGTTCTTC. Translation gives CASSEWGTSGYNEQFF.